Shown below are 17 T cell receptor beta chains from a single sample sequenced in a study of cytomegalovirus exposure and HLA in healthy donors (dated by TCRdb to 2015 to 2018). The library was made by the immunoSEQ multiplex PCR assay. For the multiplex PCR, a mixture combining 60 forward primers for TCR Vbeta segments and 13 reverse primers for TCR Jbeta segments was used. The immuneACCESS repertoire file appears here via TCRdb, limited to in-frame rearrangements. These files lack a portion of the clones; in checked studies, under half of the deficit traces to unresolved V genes, and the cause of the others is not known. Here the sample has 200,000 to 250,000 clones; about 80% occur a single time. The ten most abundant clones make up roughly 1.9% of the sample. Sequencing was done on a sample of PBMCs. These receptors came from a young man in good health and CMV-seronegative.

The chain links TRBV7-8 to TRBJ1-1; 8 bases align to TRBD1. The germline CDR1 and CDR2 sequences are SGHVS and FQNEAQ. Trimming cost V 4 bases and J 3 bases; bases outside gene matches: 10. This CDR3 spans 16 amino acids. The CDR3 DNA reads as TGTGCCAGCAGCTCCCCCCATGGACAGGGATACACTGAAGCTTTCTTT. Translation gives CASSSPHGQGYTEAFF.

This clone has a handful of counts. The junction differs from germline at one of its ends, possibly a read error. The V and J genes are TRBV7-9 and TRBJ1-5, with 8 bases that match TRBD1. CDR1 SEHNR and CDR2 FQNEAQ come from the germline V gene (reference sequence). The CDR3 has 15 amino acids. The CDR3 nucleotides are TGTTCCAGCAGCGGAGGGACAGGAGGAAATCAGCCCCAGCATTTT. It specifies CSSSGGTGGNQPQHF.

The CDR3 here is CASSQVGTEAFF. Written as DNA, the CDR3 is TGTGCCAGCAGCCAAGTCGGGACTGAAGCTTTCTTT. This chain links TRBV14 with TRBJ1-1, with D uncertain. Trimming cost V 1 base and J 5 bases, with 5 bases left between them. The CDR3 is made up of 12 amino acids. Germline CDR1 reads SGHDN; CDR2 reads FVKESK.

The V gene is TRBV27, the J gene TRBJ1-2, with 8 nucleotides matching TRBD1. CDR1 and CDR2 (germline): MNHEY, SMNVEV (reference sequence). The CDR3 is 16 amino acids. Unmatched junction bases numbered 15, after V lost 4 bases and J lost 8 bases. DNA for the CDR3: TGTGCCAGCAGTTATCAGCGGACAGGGTTAATCACGGGCTACACCTTC. As protein: CASSYQRTGLITGYTF.

This rearrangement joins TRBV27 to TRBJ2-1; tentative D call: TRBD1 (7 bases). Trimming shortened V by 4 bases and J by 2 bases, and 15 bases separated the two germline ends. The CDR3 contains 16 residues. CDR1 MNHEY and CDR2 SMNVEV come from the germline V gene (reference sequence). The CDR3 is CASSSNRGGPYNEQFF. The CDR3 DNA sequence: TGTGCCAGCAGTTCGAACAGGGGAGGCCCCTACAATGAGCAGTTCTTC.

The V gene is TRBV7-8, the J gene TRBJ2-5, with D perhaps matching TRBD1 (5 bases). CDR3 size: 16 residues. CDR1 and CDR2 from the germline V gene are SGHVS and FQNEAQ. Trimming took off 5 bases at V and 0 bases at J, with 16 bases between the two ends. CDR3 in amino acids: CASSSPLGQHQETQYF. DNA of the CDR3: TGTGCCAGCAGCAGCCCGCTAGGACAACACCAAGAGACCCAGTACTTC.

J is TRBJ2-1 and V is TRBV5-6, with 7 bases fitting TRBD1. Germline-derived CDR1 and CDR2 are SGHDT and YYEEEE. The CDR3 consists of 13 residues. J lost 10 bases, V lost 4 bases, and 8 bases had no gene match. The CDR3 nucleotides are TGTGCCAGCAGCCTCGGACAGGCTGAGGAGCAGTTCTTC. Translated, it gives CASSLGQAEEQFF.

CDR3 in amino acids: CASRVGLAFASDTQYF. The DNA for the CDR3 is TGCGCCAGCAGAGTTGGACTAGCTTTCGCCTCAGATACGCAGTATTTT. This rearrangement joins TRBV5-1 to TRBJ2-3; TRBD2 agrees at 8 bases. Germline V CDR1 and CDR2: SGHRS, YFSETQ. V trimming: 5 bases; J trimming: 4 bases; junction bases outside the gene matches: 12. The CDR3 runs 16 residues. Combining the CDR3 with reference TRBV5-1 and TRBJ2-3 gives the whole variable domain KAGVTQTPRYLIKTRGQQVTLSCSPISGHRSVSWYQQTPGQGLQFLFEYFSETQRNKGNFPGRFSGRQFSNSRSEMNVSTLELGDSALYLCASRVGLAFASDTQYFGPGTRLTVL.

The rearrangement uses TRBV6-5 and TRBJ2-6; D is possibly TRBD1 (5 bases). The CDR3 runs to 16 residues. The V end was cut by 0 bases, the J end by 0 bases, with 6 bases between. Germline lookup yields CDR1 MNHEY and CDR2 SVGAGI. The CDR3 loop reads CASSYSQGSGANVLTF. In nucleotides, the CDR3 is TGTGCCAGCAGTTACTCCCAGGGCTCTGGGGCCAACGTCCTGACTTTC.

This chain uses TRBV2 with TRBJ2-7; no reliable D call. Germline loops: CDR1 SNHLY, CDR2 FYNNEI. V shed 10 bases and J shed 6 bases, with 13 bases lying between them. This CDR3 has 11 residues. CDR3 sequence reads: CAIGSSGEQYF. The CDR3 DNA follows: TGTGCCATTGGGTCTTCAGGCGAGCAGTACTTC.

The chain recombines TRBV7-2 with TRBJ2-1; 9 nucleotides agree with TRBD1. CDR1 SGHTA and CDR2 FQGNSA come from the germline V gene. The CDR3 runs to 16 residues. V lost 4 bases to trimming and J lost 4 bases; unmatched junction nucleotides: 8. The chain's CDR3 is CASSSAGTGLYNEQFF. CDR3 coding DNA: TGTGCCAGCAGCTCCGCCGGGACAGGGTTATACAATGAGCAGTTCTTC.

This chain uses TRBV2 with TRBJ2-3; 7 bases agree with TRBD1. The CDR3 extends over 16 amino acids. V lost 3 bases to trimming and J lost 0 bases; unmatched junction nucleotides: 6. Germline V gene lookup returns CDR1 SNHLY and CDR2 FYNNEI. CDR3 amino acids: CASSELGQSSTDTQYF. In DNA form, the CDR3 reads TGTGCCAGCAGTGAGTTGGGACAGAGTAGCACAGATACGCAGTATTTT. Full variable domain (remainder filled in from reference TRBV2 and TRBJ2-3): EPEVTQTPSHQVTQMGQEVILRCVPISNHLYFYWYRQILGQKVEFLVSFYNNEISEKSEIFDDQFSVERPDGSNFTLKIRSTKLEDSAMYFCASSELGQSSTDTQYFGPGTRLTVL.

The chain couples TRBV6-1 to TRBJ2-7; D call uncertain. This CDR3 is built from 15 residues. The V gene's germline CDR1 is MNHNS and CDR2 SASEGT. Between the trimmed V and J ends, which lost 6 bases and 1 base, there was a span of 16 bases. DNA of the CDR3: TGTGCCAGCAGGTTAGACTGGAAGATTTCCTACGAGCAGTACTTC. This sequence encodes CASRLDWKISYEQYF.

This sequence joins TRBV4-3 and TRBJ2-1, with a tentative D call TRBD1 (6 bases). The CDR3 sequence is 16 residues long. Germline assignment: CDR1 LGHNA and CDR2 YSLEER. The V gene lost 4 bases and the J gene lost 2 bases, with 15 bases spanning the gap. The CDR3 nucleotides read TGCGCCAGCAGCCCCTATGCAGGGGCGACCTACAATGAGCAGTTCTTC. Protein sequence: CASSPYAGATYNEQFF.

This rearrangement joins TRBV12-5 to TRBJ2-1; 8 bases agree with TRBD1. The CDR3 has 15 amino acids. Germline assignment: CDR1 LGHNT and CDR2 FRNRAP. With V trimmed by 1 base and J by 4 bases, 3 bases remained unmatched. The CDR3 loop reads CASGLGTGTYNEQFF. CDR3 DNA: TGTGCTAGTGGTTTGGGGACAGGGACTTACAATGAGCAGTTCTTC.

This chain links TRBV25-1 with TRBJ2-1, with TRBD1 matching 8 bases. Germline V gives CDR1 MGHDK, CDR2 SYGVNS. Trimming cost V 4 bases and J 2 bases; bases outside gene matches: 10. This CDR3 contains 17 residues. The CDR3 loop is CASSVSGTGATYNEQFF. Here the CDR3 DNA reads TGTGCCAGCAGTGTCTCCGGGACAGGAGCGACCTACAATGAGCAGTTCTTC.

The rearrangement joins TRBV25-1 to TRBJ2-7; a weak D match, TRBD2 (6 bases). Trimming shortened V by 7 bases and J by 1 base, and 14 bases separated the two germline ends. Germline V gene sequence: CDR1 MGHDK, CDR2 SYGVNS. The CDR3 is 14 residues long. DNA for the CDR3: TGTGCCAGCAAAGGAGGAGGGCCGTCCTACGAGCAGTACTTC. Its translation is CASKGGGPSYEQYF.